This T cell receptor beta chain is from a study of blood T cell repertoires in COVID-19 (dated by TCRdb to the early 2020s). Looking at the study overall: Collaborator samples came from the United States, Italy and Spain and covered acute and convalescent phases of COVID-19. The prospective study material was composed of cDNA or gDNA derived from T cells, B-cell-depleted T cells, or PBMCs. Where available, HLA class I and class II types were taken from metadata supplied by the sample provider and were not determined by assay-based typing. A de-identified subject ID, COVID-19 status, age in years and sex were almost always included in the sample metadata. The samples were drawn from the first 160 participants of the ongoing ImmuneRACE study and from 950 to 1,500 subjects provided by 6 global collaborators. The repertoires were released in a freely available public database intended as a resource for research on the immune response to SARS-CoV-2. The dataset comprised deeply sampled blood TCRbeta repertoires from subjects exposed to, actively infected with, or recovered from COVID-19.

This clone was counted only a few times. The specificity of this receptor is unknown. Base qualities were left out, and no much larger clone turns up one base away. TCRbeta CDR3 regions were amplified from genomic DNA using the immunoSEQ Assay, a bias-controlled multiplex PCR. In the authors' own workflow: The number of nucleated cells in each sample was estimated from the amplification of reference gene primers within the assay. To quantify the absolute abundance of each unique TCRbeta CDR3 rearrangement, sequence reads were collapsed and filtered. For each sample, productive Simpson clonality was calculated by taking the square root of Simpson's diversity index across productive rearrangements. In TCRdb, the immuneACCESS table is reduced to in-frame sequences with V and J assigned. These tables do not hold every clone; where another copy was compared, an unresolved V gene accounts for under half, and the others remain unexplained. The V and J calls and the clone size are those of that table, but D and trimming were determined from the DNA. The sample table shows some 100,000 clones, and 88% are seen once. The top ten clones comprise about 6.3% of the sample.

The full study reports these points: The amount of clinical and demographic metadata varied by source and participant and was provided uncurated.

The collaborating institutions used their own protocols to collect whole blood in K2EDTA tubes. For TCRbeta analysis, collaborators shipped samples in one of three forms: frozen whole blood, isolated PBMCs, or DNA extracted from either of those sample types. Taken from the germline V gene, the CDR1 and CDR2 loops are MDHEN and SYDVKM. The CDR3 runs 13 amino acids, cysteine and phenylalanine included. The retained sequence is limited to the CDR3, 39 bases, with the frame set at the first base. Germline trimming: 10 bases from V, 7 bases from J; junction bases outside gene matches: 6. Rearrangement joined TRBV28 to TRBJ1-5, with 11 bases aligning to TRBD1. The clonotype comes from an older woman with acute or convalescent COVID-19. Material: peripheral blood. The CDR3 has the sequence CAIGQGALQPQHF. The DNA sequence is given as TGTGCCATTGGACAGGGGGCCTTGCAGCCCCAGCATTTT.